A single sample is the source of the 20 T cell receptor beta chains below, sequenced in a study of blood T cell repertoires in COVID-19. Measured with immunoSEQ multiplex PCR; TCRdb has only the in-frame clones, and not every one. The sample includes 180,000 or so clones, over 75% of them seen just once. Sequences were obtained from PBMCs or T cells enriched from blood (not recorded which). These receptors came from a man in his fifties or sixties who had recovered from COVID-19.

The chain joins TRBV18 to TRBJ1-5; no definite D call. CDR1 is KGHSH and CDR2 is LQKENI in the germline V gene. The CDR3 covers 15 residues. Trimming cost V 3 bases and J 3 bases, with 12 bases left between them. Here the CDR3 DNA reads TGTGCCAGCTCACCCGCCGGAGGGATCAATCAGCCCCAGCATTTT. Its protein is CASSPAGGINQPQHF.

This chain joins TRBV7-8 and TRBJ2-5, with TRBD2 matching over 13 bases. Germline loops: CDR1 SGHVS, CDR2 FQNEAQ. The V and J ends lost 2 bases and 1 base, in that order; junction bases with no gene match: 4. The CDR3 sequence is 17 residues long. The CDR3 region has the DNA TGTGCCAGCAGCTTAAGAGGGACTAGCGGGATCCAAGAGACCCAGTACTTC. Translated: CASSLRGTSGIQETQYF.

This clone was found once. CDR3 DNA: TGTGCCAGCAGCTTAGGGAGGAATTTCGCAGATACGCAGTATTTT. Translation: CASSLGRNFADTQYF. The V call is TRBV7-2, the J call TRBJ2-3, with D perhaps matching TRBD2 (5 bases). The V and J ends lost 1 base and 4 bases respectively, with 12 bases between them. CDR3 size: 15 residues. Germline assignment: CDR1 SGHTA and CDR2 FQGNSA.

The chain joins TRBV7-2 to TRBJ1-5, with 7 bases that match TRBD1. This CDR3 has 14 amino acids. The J segment lost 9 bases and the V segment lost 4 bases, leaving 9 bases of the junction unmatched. Germline assignment: CDR1 SGHTA and CDR2 FQGNSA. The CDR3 loop is CASSSGTVVRPQHF. CDR3 nucleotides: TGTGCCAGCAGCTCCGGGACAGTAGTAAGGCCCCAGCATTTT.

This clone has just one count. The CDR3 DNA is TGTGCCAGCAGCCCTCACGGGGGATGGGGGAACCAAGAGACCCAGTACTTC. Translated: CASSPHGGWGNQETQYF. The rearrangement uses TRBV7-6 and TRBJ2-5; tentative D call: TRBD2 (6 bases). This CDR3 comprises 17 residues. Trimming shortened V by 5 bases and J by 0 bases, and 19 bases separated the two germline ends. The germline gives CDR1 SGHVS, CDR2 FNYEAQ. The entire variable domain, with the rest obtained from reference TRBV7-6 and TRBJ2-5, is as follows: GAGVSQSPRYKVTKRGQDVALRCDPISGHVSLYWYRQALGQGPEFLTYFNYEAQQDKSGLPNDRFSAERPEGSISTLTIQRTEQRDSAMYRCASSPHGGWGNQETQYFGPGTRLLVL.

V and J are TRBV2 and TRBJ1-6, with 9 bases identical to TRBD1. Trimming removed 6 bases from V and 18 bases from J; junction bases left unmatched: 9. This CDR3 has 12 amino acids. Germline V gives CDR1 SNHLY, CDR2 FYNNEI. This chain's CDR3 is CASREDRGGGHF. The CDR3 coding sequence is TGTGCCAGCAGGGAGGACAGGGGCGGAGGCCACTTT.

This chain links TRBV12-3 or TRBV12-4 with TRBJ1-1, with D perhaps TRBD1 (6 bases). CDR3 length: 13 amino acids. V was trimmed by 5 bases and J by 4 bases, leaving 11 bases between them. CDR3 coding DNA: TGTGCCAGCAGTGTACAGGGTTCCACTGAAGCTTTCTTT. Amino acid sequence: CASSVQGSTEAFF.

This clone has only a few counts. V usage is TRBV28 and J usage is TRBJ2-1, with TRBD2 matching over 8 bases. CDR3 length equals 17 residues. From germline, CDR1 is MDHEN and CDR2 SYDVKM. V gave up 1 base and J gave up 9 bases; unmatched junction bases: 14. The CDR3 DNA reads TGTGCCAGCAGTTTATTCACCCTAGCGGGTGGGCTTGGTGAGCAGTTCTTC. It encodes CASSLFTLAGGLGEQFF. The entire variable domain, with the rest obtained from reference TRBV28 and TRBJ2-1, is as follows: DVKVTQSSRYLVKRTGEKVFLECVQDMDHENMFWYRQDPGLGLRLIYFSYDVKMKEKGDIPEGYSVSREKKERFSLILESASTNQTSMYLCASSLFTLAGGLGEQFFGPGTRLTVL.

The V call is TRBV19, the J call TRBJ1-5; 9 nucleotides match TRBD1. The J segment lost 3 bases and the V segment lost 9 bases, leaving 3 bases of the junction unmatched. Per germline, CDR1 LNHDA and CDR2 SQIVND (reference sequence). The CDR3 contains 13 residues. The CDR3 protein is CASGDRANQPQHF. CDR3 bases: TGTGCCAGCGGGGACAGGGCCAATCAGCCCCAGCATTTT.

The chain has TRBV5-1 and TRBJ1-4, with 10 bases lining up with TRBD1. The V gene's germline CDR1 is SGHRS and CDR2 YFSETQ. There are 14 residues in the CDR3. J was trimmed by 7 bases and V by 4 bases; bases with no gene match: 4. The CDR3 protein is CASSRRDRGEKLFF. CDR3 coding DNA: TGCGCCAGCAGCCGCCGGGACAGGGGTGAAAAACTGTTTTTT.

The V and J genes are TRBV6-5 and TRBJ2-7; 9 bases map to TRBD2. The CDR3 length is 13 residues. CDR1 MNHEY and CDR2 SVGAGI come from the germline V gene. With V trimmed by 6 bases and J by 10 bases, 10 bases remained unmatched. This chain's CDR3 is CASRGLAGTPQYF. CDR3 coding DNA: TGTGCCAGCAGGGGACTAGCAGGGACCCCTCAGTACTTC.

The chain couples TRBV30 to TRBJ2-7; 7 bases map to TRBD1. Germline CDR1 reads GTSNPN; CDR2 reads SVGIG (reference sequence). V shed 4 bases and J 7 bases; nucleotides not matched to a gene: 19. CDR3 length equals 16 residues. CDR3 region: CAWTATGAWGVFEQYF. The DNA for the CDR3 is TGTGCCTGGACTGCAACAGGGGCCTGGGGAGTTTTTGAGCAGTACTTC.

The gene calls are TRBV2 and TRBJ2-5; 7 positions match TRBD2. The V gene end was trimmed by 8 bases and the J gene end by 0 bases; junction bases not matched to a gene: 18. CDR3 length: 18 residues. Germline CDR1 reads SNHLY; CDR2 reads FYNNEI. CDR3 protein: CASSSGGPGSSNQETQYF. CDR3 bases: TGTGCCAGCTCCTCGGGGGGACCAGGGAGTTCCAACCAAGAGACCCAGTACTTC.

V gene TRBV11-1 combines with J gene TRBJ2-7; D not resolved. The V gene's germline CDR1 is SGHAT and CDR2 FQDESV (reference sequence). The CDR3 is 15 residues long. The germline V and J ends were trimmed by 4 bases and 2 bases, with 15 bases remaining between them. The CDR3 region has the DNA TGTGCCAGCAGCTCCCCCACAGCCGATCCCTACGAGCAGTACTTC. Its translation: CASSSPTADPYEQYF.

This sequence joins TRBV5-1 and TRBJ2-7; D uncertain. CDR3 size: 15 residues. Germline V lookup: CDR1 SGHRS, CDR2 YFSETQ. Trimming took 4 bases from V and 0 from J, leaving 14 bases between them. CDR3 residues: CASSHSGQSSYEQYF. The CDR3 coding sequence is TGCGCCAGCAGCCACAGTGGGCAGAGCTCCTACGAGCAGTACTTC. The complete variable domain, with remaining parts taken from reference TRBV5-1 and TRBJ2-7, reads KAGVTQTPRYLIKTRGQQVTLSCSPISGHRSVSWYQQTPGQGLQFLFEYFSETQRNKGNFPGRFSGRQFSNSRSEMNVSTLELGDSALYLCASSHSGQSSYEQYFGPGTRLTVT.

This chain joins TRBV27 and TRBJ2-1, with D possibly matching TRBD1 (6 bases). CDR3 length: 13 amino acids. In germline, CDR1 is MNHEY, CDR2 SMNVEV (reference sequence). The V gene lost 2 bases and the J gene lost 7 bases, with 9 bases spanning the gap. The CDR3 region has the DNA TGTGCCAGCAGTTTAAAAGGGGGAAATGAGCAGTTCTTC. It codes for CASSLKGGNEQFF.

Only one count was recorded for this clone. For the CDR3, the DNA is TGTGCCAGCAGCTCAGGAGGAGGGTTGGATTTGTATGGCTACACCTTC. This codes for CASSSGGGLDLYGYTF. The chain links TRBV7-2 to TRBJ1-2; the D is unclear. In germline, CDR1 is SGHTA, CDR2 FQGNSA. CDR3 length: 16 residues. V lost 4 bases and J 5 bases, leaving 20 bases between the germline ends.

The chain recombines TRBV28 with TRBJ1-4, with 10 bases that match TRBD1. The germline CDR1 and CDR2 sequences are MDHEN and SYDVKM. This CDR3 region has 14 residues. The trim removed 6 bases at V and 8 bases at J, leaving 6 bases unmatched. CDR3 nucleotides: TGTGCCAGCAGGGACAGGGGGGGGAAGGAAAAACTGTTTTTT. Its protein product is CASRDRGGKEKLFF.

V gene TRBV11-3 combines with J gene TRBJ2-2; a weak D match, TRBD2 (6 bases). Trimming removed 3 bases at V and 4 bases at J, with 9 bases between. Germline V gene data show CDR1 as SGHNT and CDR2 as YENEEA. This CDR3 contains 14 residues. The CDR3 spells CASSLGGVTGELFF. CDR3 DNA: TGTGCCAGCAGCTTGGGCGGGGTCACCGGGGAGCTGTTTTTT.

The V gene is TRBV27, the J gene TRBJ2-3, with 8 nucleotides matching TRBD2. The CDR3 consists of 17 residues. CDR1 and CDR2 from the germline V gene are MNHEY and SMNVEV (reference sequence). V trimming: 2 bases; J trimming: 1 base; junction bases outside the gene matches: 8. Here the CDR3 reads CASSLNPSGSGTDTQYF. The CDR3 DNA is TGTGCCAGCAGTTTAAATCCCAGCGGGAGTGGCACAGATACGCAGTATTTT.